A selection of T cell receptor beta chains follows, all from one sample in a study of cytomegalovirus exposure and HLA in healthy donors. TCRdb's copy holds only in-frame clones and misses some; the assay was immunoSEQ multiplex PCR. The sample consists of 250,000 or so clones, nearly 90% of them appearing once. The sample taken for sequencing was PBMCs. Receptor source: a woman younger than 30 in good health and CMV-seronegative. CDR3s include the opening cysteine and the closing phenylalanine or tryptophan. D genes are given only for firm matches. A row's size may be missing; if present it is once, few, many or a size class.

v_gene: TRBV27; abundance: .; j_gene: TRBJ1-6; len: 17; d_gene: TRBD1; CDR3aa: CASSRERGGQGHSSLHF; CDR3nt: TGTGCCAGCAGTCGGGAGCGTGGGGGACAGGGACATTCGTCCCTCCACTTT
v_gene: TRBV27; abundance: few; j_gene: TRBJ2-6; len: 15; d_gene: .; CDR3aa: CASSLGLSGANVLTF; CDR3nt: TGTGCCAGCAGTTTAGGGCTATCGGGGGCCAACGTCCTGACTTTC
v_gene: TRBV5-1; abundance: .; j_gene: TRBJ1-1; len: 15; d_gene: TRBD1; CDR3aa: CASSPGPQGEAQAFF; CDR3nt: TGCGCCAGCAGCCCTGGACCCCAGGGGGAGGCCCAAGCTTTCTTT
v_gene: TRBV7-2; abundance: .; j_gene: TRBJ1-5; len: 16; d_gene: .; CDR3aa: CASSLRSTGGDQPQHF; CDR3nt: TGTGCCAGCAGCTTGCGCTCCACGGGGGGGGATCAGCCCCAGCATTTT
v_gene: TRBV2; abundance: .; j_gene: TRBJ1-5; len: 15; d_gene: .; CDR3aa: CASSEDTGGGQPQHF; CDR3nt: TGTGCCAGCAGTGAAGATACAGGCGGGGGACAGCCCCAGCATTTT
v_gene: TRBV2; abundance: .; j_gene: TRBJ2-5; len: 16; d_gene: .; CDR3aa: CASSERWSGNGETQYF; CDR3nt: TGTGCCAGCAGTGAAAGGTGGTCAGGGAACGGGGAGACCCAGTACTTC
v_gene: TRBV1; abundance: .; j_gene: TRBJ1-6; len: 21; d_gene: .; CDR3aa: CTSSQPKDRGRGYSYNSPLHF; CDR3nt: TGCACCAGCAGCCAACCAAAGGACAGGGGAAGGGGCTACTCCTATAATTCACCCCTCCACTTT
v_gene: TRBV13; abundance: .; j_gene: TRBJ2-5; len: 14; d_gene: TRBD2; CDR3aa: CASSLAGGPETQYF; CDR3nt: TGTGCCAGCAGCTTAGCGGGGGGGCCTGAGACCCAGTACTTC
v_gene: TRBV28; abundance: .; j_gene: TRBJ1-6; len: 15; d_gene: TRBD1; CDR3aa: CASRDRGGGNSPLHF; CDR3nt: TGTGCCAGCAGAGACAGGGGAGGGGGAAATTCACCCCTCCACTTT
v_gene: TRBV21-1; abundance: .; j_gene: TRBJ1-6; len: 16; d_gene: .; CDR3aa: CASSKAQGATNSPLHF; CDR3nt: TGTGCCAGCAGCAAAGCCCAGGGGGCGACGAATTCACCCCTCCACTTT
v_gene: TRBV4-1; abundance: .; j_gene: TRBJ1-5; len: 16; d_gene: .; CDR3aa: CASSQERQGSNQPQHF; CDR3nt: TGCGCCAGCAGCCAAGAACGTCAGGGATCGAATCAGCCCCAGCATTTT
v_gene: TRBV7-9; abundance: .; j_gene: TRBJ1-1; len: 13; d_gene: .; CDR3aa: CASSSGTQTEAFF; CDR3nt: TGTGCCAGCAGCTCCGGGACACAGACTGAAGCTTTCTTT
v_gene: TRBV6-1; abundance: .; j_gene: TRBJ2-1; len: 18; d_gene: TRBD2; CDR3aa: CASSGGLAGGTFIYEQFF; CDR3nt: TGTGCCAGCAGTGGGGGACTAGCGGGGGGCACTTTCATCTATGAGCAGTTCTTC
v_gene: TRBV7-9; abundance: .; j_gene: TRBJ1-3; len: 16; d_gene: TRBD1; CDR3aa: CASSSAGTGPGNTIYF; CDR3nt: TGTGCCAGCAGCTCCGCCGGGACAGGGCCTGGAAACACCATATATTTT
v_gene: TRBV6-5; abundance: .; j_gene: TRBJ1-1; len: 15; d_gene: .; CDR3aa: CASRRDYRENTEAFF; CDR3nt: TGTGCCAGCAGGCGCGATTACAGGGAAAACACTGAAGCTTTCTTT
v_gene: TRBV7-9; abundance: .; j_gene: TRBJ1-3; len: 18; d_gene: .; CDR3aa: CASSPYSSRGHTGNTIYF; CDR3nt: TGTGCCAGCAGCCCTTATTCCTCCCGGGGACACACAGGAAACACCATATATTTT
v_gene: TRBV5-1; abundance: once; j_gene: TRBJ2-1; len: 15; d_gene: .; CDR3aa: CASSPGRDRKNEQFF; CDR3nt: TGCGCCAGCAGCCCCGGGCGAGACAGGAAGAATGAGCAGTTCTTC
v_gene: TRBV7-2; abundance: .; j_gene: TRBJ2-5; len: 16; d_gene: TRBD2; CDR3aa: CASSQTGLAGQETQYF; CDR3nt: TGTGCCAGCAGCCAAACCGGACTAGCGGGACAAGAGACCCAGTACTTC
v_gene: TRBV27; abundance: .; j_gene: TRBJ2-1; len: 16; d_gene: TRBD2; CDR3aa: CASSFRLAGIYNEQFF; CDR3nt: TGTGCCAGCAGTTTTAGACTAGCGGGGATATACAATGAGCAGTTCTTC
v_gene: TRBV7-7; abundance: .; j_gene: TRBJ2-2; len: 16; d_gene: .; CDR3aa: CASSLAPPRGPGELFF; CDR3nt: TGTGCCAGCAGCTTAGCCCCGCCTAGGGGTCCCGGGGAGCTGTTTTTT
v_gene: TRBV4-1; abundance: .; j_gene: TRBJ2-1; len: 14; d_gene: TRBD1; CDR3aa: CASSLGDSHNEQFF; CDR3nt: TGCGCCAGCAGCCTCGGGGACAGTCACAATGAGCAGTTCTTC
v_gene: TRBV2; abundance: .; j_gene: TRBJ2-1; len: 15; d_gene: .; CDR3aa: CASRGNRSPYNEQFF; CDR3nt: TGTGCCAGCAGGGGTAACAGGTCCCCTTACAATGAGCAGTTCTTC
v_gene: TRBV7-2; abundance: .; j_gene: TRBJ2-2; len: 15; d_gene: .; CDR3aa: CASSSAWGQGGELFF; CDR3nt: TGTGCCAGCAGCTCCGCTTGGGGGCAAGGCGGGGAGCTGTTTTTT
v_gene: TRBV27; abundance: .; j_gene: TRBJ2-7; len: 14; d_gene: .; CDR3aa: CASSLGEGGYEQYF; CDR3nt: TGTGCCAGCAGTTTAGGGGAGGGGGGCTACGAGCAGTACTTC
v_gene: TRBV5-1; abundance: .; j_gene: TRBJ2-1; len: 16; d_gene: TRBD2; CDR3aa: CASSLTGLAWDNEQFF; CDR3nt: TGCGCCAGCAGCTTGACGGGACTAGCCTGGGACAATGAGCAGTTCTTC
v_gene: TRBV14; abundance: .; j_gene: TRBJ2-7; len: 15; d_gene: TRBD2; CDR3aa: CASSQDLAGVYEQYF; CDR3nt: TGTGCCAGCAGCCAAGATCTAGCGGGGGTCTACGAGCAGTACTTC
v_gene: TRBV5-4; abundance: .; j_gene: TRBJ1-1; len: 15; d_gene: TRBD1; CDR3aa: CASSFGQGAGTEAFF; CDR3nt: TGTGCCAGCAGCTTCGGACAGGGAGCGGGCACTGAAGCTTTCTTT
v_gene: TRBV28; abundance: .; j_gene: TRBJ1-2; len: 14; d_gene: TRBD1; CDR3aa: CASSLPGQGDGYTF; CDR3nt: TGTGCCAGCAGTCTCCCCGGACAGGGTGATGGCTACACCTTC
v_gene: TRBV2; abundance: .; j_gene: TRBJ1-4; len: 17; d_gene: .; CDR3aa: CASSRQAHVVANEKLFF; CDR3nt: TGTGCCAGCTCTAGACAGGCTCACGTCGTAGCTAATGAAAAACTGTTTTTT
v_gene: TRBV7-2; abundance: .; j_gene: TRBJ2-7; len: 13; d_gene: .; CDR3aa: CASREGHFYEQYF; CDR3nt: TGTGCCAGCAGAGAAGGACACTTCTACGAGCAGTACTTC
v_gene: TRBV27; abundance: once; j_gene: TRBJ2-2; len: 16; d_gene: TRBD2; CDR3aa: CASRLAGGPNTGELFF; CDR3nt: TGTGCCAGCAGATTAGCGGGGGGGCCGAACACCGGGGAGCTGTTTTTT
v_gene: TRBV29-1; abundance: .; j_gene: TRBJ1-5; len: 14; d_gene: TRBD1; CDR3aa: CSVSETGVGQPQHF; CDR3nt: TGCAGCGTGTCAGAGACAGGGGTGGGCCAGCCCCAGCATTTT
v_gene: TRBV6-6; abundance: .; j_gene: TRBJ1-2; len: 15; d_gene: .; CDR3aa: CASSPLRGSGYGYTF; CDR3nt: TGTGCCAGCAGCCCCCTCCGGGGGTCGGGCTATGGCTACACCTTC
v_gene: TRBV6-6; abundance: .; j_gene: TRBJ1-1; len: 12; d_gene: .; CDR3aa: CASGAGDTEAFF; CDR3nt: TGTGCCAGCGGTGCAGGGGACACTGAAGCTTTCTTT
v_gene: TRBV6-6; abundance: .; j_gene: TRBJ2-3; len: 15; d_gene: TRBD2; CDR3aa: CASSYRAGVTDTQYF; CDR3nt: TGTGCCAGCAGTTACCGAGCGGGGGTCACAGATACGCAGTATTTT
v_gene: TRBV13; abundance: .; j_gene: TRBJ1-5; len: 13; d_gene: .; CDR3aa: CASSFRGGQPQHF; CDR3nt: TGTGCCAGCAGCTTCCGGGGTGGCCAGCCCCAGCATTTT
v_gene: TRBV28; abundance: .; j_gene: TRBJ1-2; len: 16; d_gene: TRBD1; CDR3aa: CASSLSPDRGRYGYTF; CDR3nt: TGTGCCAGCAGTTTATCCCCGGACAGGGGCCGCTATGGCTACACCTTC
v_gene: TRBV4-1; abundance: .; j_gene: TRBJ2-1; len: 16; d_gene: TRBD2; CDR3aa: CASRSISGGEYNEQFF; CDR3nt: TGCGCCAGCAGATCCATAAGCGGGGGAGAATACAATGAGCAGTTCTTC
v_gene: TRBV7-8; abundance: .; j_gene: TRBJ2-7; len: 16; d_gene: .; CDR3aa: CASSLVYDGSSYEQYF; CDR3nt: TGTGCCAGCAGCTTAGTTTACGACGGGAGCTCCTACGAGCAGTACTTC
v_gene: TRBV29-1; abundance: once; j_gene: TRBJ2-5; len: 14; d_gene: .; CDR3aa: CSVEDHEVQETQYF; CDR3nt: TGCAGCGTTGAAGATCATGAGGTACAAGAGACCCAGTACTTC
v_gene: TRBV27; abundance: .; j_gene: TRBJ1-4; len: 14; d_gene: .; CDR3aa: CASKIGTTNEKLFF; CDR3nt: TGTGCCAGCAAAATAGGGACTACTAATGAAAAACTGTTTTTT
v_gene: TRBV27; abundance: .; j_gene: TRBJ2-3; len: 16; d_gene: TRBD2; CDR3aa: CASSSTRTSFTDTQYF; CDR3nt: TGTGCCAGCAGCTCCACGAGGACTAGTTTCACAGATACGCAGTATTTT
v_gene: TRBV5-1; abundance: .; j_gene: TRBJ2-2; len: 14; d_gene: TRBD1; CDR3aa: CASSNQGAPGELFF; CDR3nt: TGCGCCAGCAGCAACCAGGGGGCCCCCGGGGAGCTGTTTTTT
v_gene: TRBV5-4; abundance: once; j_gene: TRBJ2-5; len: 14; d_gene: TRBD1; CDR3aa: CASSSRDRTETQYF; CDR3nt: TGTGCCAGCAGCTCCCGGGACAGAACGGAGACCCAGTACTTC
v_gene: TRBV6-5; abundance: .; j_gene: TRBJ2-1; len: 16; d_gene: .; CDR3aa: CASSYSEDLAYNEQFF; CDR3nt: TGTGCCAGCAGTTACTCGGAGGACTTGGCCTACAATGAGCAGTTCTTC
v_gene: TRBV6-5; abundance: once; j_gene: TRBJ2-3; len: 15; d_gene: .; CDR3aa: CASRFRGFSTDTQYF; CDR3nt: TGTGCCAGCCGCTTCCGGGGGTTTAGCACAGATACGCAGTATTTT
v_gene: TRBV19; abundance: .; j_gene: TRBJ1-6; len: 15; d_gene: TRBD1; CDR3aa: CASTWTGVRNSPLHF; CDR3nt: TGTGCCAGTACTTGGACAGGGGTTAGGAATTCACCCCTCCACTTT
v_gene: TRBV9; abundance: .; j_gene: TRBJ1-2; len: 14; d_gene: TRBD1; CDR3aa: CASSERDRDYGYTF; CDR3nt: TGTGCCAGCAGCGAGAGGGACAGGGACTATGGCTACACCTTC
v_gene: TRBV5-4; abundance: few; j_gene: TRBJ1-2; len: 13; d_gene: TRBD1; CDR3aa: CASSSDRGYGYTF; CDR3nt: TGTGCCAGCAGCTCGGACAGGGGATATGGCTACACCTTC
v_gene: TRBV25-1; abundance: .; j_gene: TRBJ2-1; len: 15; d_gene: TRBD1; CDR3aa: CASSGRDRVDDEQFF; CDR3nt: TGTGCCAGCAGTGGCCGGGACAGGGTAGACGATGAGCAGTTCTTC
v_gene: TRBV6-5; abundance: .; j_gene: TRBJ2-7; len: 13; d_gene: .; CDR3aa: CASSYSQVYEQYF; CDR3nt: TGTGCCAGCAGTTACTCCCAGGTCTACGAGCAGTACTTC
v_gene: TRBV7-8; abundance: .; j_gene: TRBJ1-2; len: 12; d_gene: .; CDR3aa: CASSLGGRGYTF; CDR3nt: TGTGCCAGCAGCTTAGGGGGCCGGGGCTACACCTTC
v_gene: TRBV6-5; abundance: once; j_gene: TRBJ1-1; len: 15; d_gene: TRBD1; CDR3aa: CASSPPGQPNTEAFF; CDR3nt: TGTGCCAGCAGTCCCCCGGGACAGCCTAACACTGAAGCTTTCTTT
v_gene: TRBV30; abundance: .; j_gene: TRBJ1-6; len: 16; d_gene: TRBD1; CDR3aa: CAWIPGGSSYNSPLHF; CDR3nt: TGTGCCTGGATACCAGGGGGGAGCTCCTATAATTCACCCCTCCACTTT
v_gene: TRBV19; abundance: once; j_gene: TRBJ2-7; len: 14; d_gene: TRBD2; CDR3aa: CASGTSGGSYEQYF; CDR3nt: TGTGCCAGCGGTACTAGCGGGGGCTCCTACGAGCAGTACTTC
v_gene: TRBV6-5; abundance: .; j_gene: TRBJ1-3; len: 15; d_gene: TRBD1; CDR3aa: CASREMTGWENTIYF; CDR3nt: TGTGCCAGCAGGGAGATGACAGGGTGGGAAAACACCATATATTTT
v_gene: TRBV27; abundance: .; j_gene: TRBJ1-2; len: 12; d_gene: .; CDR3aa: CASSMTGYGYTF; CDR3nt: TGTGCCAGCAGTATGACAGGCTATGGCTACACCTTC
v_gene: TRBV5-5; abundance: .; j_gene: TRBJ1-2; len: 14; d_gene: .; CDR3aa: CASSSDFPNYGYTF; CDR3nt: TGTGCCAGCAGCTCCGACTTCCCTAACTATGGCTACACCTTC
v_gene: TRBV29-1; abundance: .; j_gene: TRBJ2-3; len: 16; d_gene: TRBD2; CDR3aa: CSVERTSGEPADTQYF; CDR3nt: TGCAGCGTTGAACGGACTAGCGGGGAACCGGCAGATACGCAGTATTTT
v_gene: TRBV28; abundance: .; j_gene: TRBJ2-7; len: 13; d_gene: TRBD1; CDR3aa: CATGDRADYEQYF; CDR3nt: TGTGCCACCGGGGACAGGGCGGACTACGAGCAGTACTTC